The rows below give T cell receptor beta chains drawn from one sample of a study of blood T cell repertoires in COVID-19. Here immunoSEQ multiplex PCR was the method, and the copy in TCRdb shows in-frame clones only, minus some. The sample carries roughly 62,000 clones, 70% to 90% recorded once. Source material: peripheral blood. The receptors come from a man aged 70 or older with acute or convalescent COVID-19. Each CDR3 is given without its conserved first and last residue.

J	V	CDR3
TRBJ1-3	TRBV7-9	ASSSYGTGGNTIY
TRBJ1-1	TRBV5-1	ASNPGTGDVTEAF
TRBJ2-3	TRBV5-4	ASSLRQGVRTDTQY
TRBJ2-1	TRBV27	ASTRTSGRFSYNEQF
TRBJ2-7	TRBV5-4	ASSSNGQGLWEQY
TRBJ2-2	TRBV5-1	ASSLGSGAPTTGELF
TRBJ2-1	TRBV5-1	ASSLDPATYNEQF
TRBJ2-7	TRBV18	ASSPGTGEYEQY
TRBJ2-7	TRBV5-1	ASSFVALGQGTYEQY
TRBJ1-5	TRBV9	ASSSHGGLGNQPQH
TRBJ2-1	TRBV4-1	ASSRPGQGFDEQF
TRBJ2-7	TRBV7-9	ASSLGLAVYEQY
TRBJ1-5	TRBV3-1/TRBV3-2	ASSQDRDRGLNWANQPQH
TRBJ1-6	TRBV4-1	ASSQEAQGGNSPLH
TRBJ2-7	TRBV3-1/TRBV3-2	AVRDRDYEQY
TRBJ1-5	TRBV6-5	ASTSGSLNQPQH
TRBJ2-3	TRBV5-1	ASSLEGQISTDTQY
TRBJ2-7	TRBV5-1	ASSASGSSYEQY
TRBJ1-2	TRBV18	ASSPLQDGYGYT
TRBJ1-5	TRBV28	ASIQGSSNQPQH
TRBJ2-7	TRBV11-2	ASSNPSSGRVYEQY
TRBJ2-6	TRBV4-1	ASSQSGYSGANVLT
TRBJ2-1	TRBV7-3	ASSLGRLAVDEQF